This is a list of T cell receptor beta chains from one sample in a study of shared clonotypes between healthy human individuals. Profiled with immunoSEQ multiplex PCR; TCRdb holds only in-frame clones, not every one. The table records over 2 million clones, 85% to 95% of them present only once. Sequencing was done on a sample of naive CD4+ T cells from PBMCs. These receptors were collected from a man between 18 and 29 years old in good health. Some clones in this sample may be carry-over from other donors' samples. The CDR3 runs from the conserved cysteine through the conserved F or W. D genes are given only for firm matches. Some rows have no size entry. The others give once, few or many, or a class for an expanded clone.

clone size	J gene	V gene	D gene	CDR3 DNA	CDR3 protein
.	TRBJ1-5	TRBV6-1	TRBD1	TGTGCCAGCAGTGGGACAGGGGATCAGCCCCAGCATTTT	CASSGTGDQPQHF
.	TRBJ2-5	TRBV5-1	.	TGCGCCAGCAGCCTGAATGACAGGCAACAAGAGACCCAGTACTTC	CASSLNDRQQETQYF
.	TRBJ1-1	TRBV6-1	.	TGTGCCAGCAGTGAAGTAGCGCATAAATCTGCAGCTTTCTTT	CASSEVAHKSAAFF
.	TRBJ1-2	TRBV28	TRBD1	TGTGCCAGCGCATCCCTCGGAGGGGGCAAAGGCTACACCTTC	CASASLGGGKGYTF
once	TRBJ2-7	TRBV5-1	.	TGCGCCAGCAGCTTAATGTCTGGCTCCTACGAGCAGTACTTC	CASSLMSGSYEQYF
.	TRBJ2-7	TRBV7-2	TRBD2	TGTGCCAGCAGCAAATCGGGACTAGCCGACTACGAGCAGTACTTC	CASSKSGLADYEQYF
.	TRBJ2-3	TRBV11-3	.	TGTGCCAGCAGCCCTTCTCTTTCCTATACGCAGTATTTT	CASSPSLSYTQYF
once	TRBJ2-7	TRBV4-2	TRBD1	TGTGCCAGCAGCCAGAAAACCGGGACAGGGAACTACGAGCAGTACTTC	CASSQKTGTGNYEQYF
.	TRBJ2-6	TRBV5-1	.	TGCGCCAGCTCCCAGGGCTCTGGGGCCAACGTCCTGACTTTC	CASSQGSGANVLTF
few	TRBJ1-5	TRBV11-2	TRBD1	TGTGCCAGCAGCTGGGGGACAGGGAGCAATCAGCCCCAGCATTTT	CASSWGTGSNQPQHF
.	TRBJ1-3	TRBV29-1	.	TGCAGCGTCACTACCCCCGGGGGAAACACCATATATTTT	CSVTTPGGNTIYF
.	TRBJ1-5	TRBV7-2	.	TGTGCCAGCAGCCCCGAGGACGGCCAGCCCCAGCATTTT	CASSPEDGQPQHF
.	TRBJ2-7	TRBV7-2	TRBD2	TGTGCCAGCAGCTTCCCCCCCTTAGCGGGAGTCGGCGAGCAGTACTTC	CASSFPPLAGVGEQYF
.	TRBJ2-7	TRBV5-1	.	TGCGCCAGCAGCGTCCGGGCCCCCCTCTACGAGCAGTACTTC	CASSVRAPLYEQYF
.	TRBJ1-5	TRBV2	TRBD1	TGTGCCAGCAACTCCGGGACAGCGCTCAATCAGCCCCAGCATTTT	CASNSGTALNQPQHF
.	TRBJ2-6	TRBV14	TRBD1	TGTGCCAGCAGCCAAGGACAGGGGAACGTCCTGACTTTC	CASSQGQGNVLTF
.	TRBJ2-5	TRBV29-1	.	TGCAGCGTTGAAGAGGACCCCGGCCAGTACTTC	CSVEEDPGQYF
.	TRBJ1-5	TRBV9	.	TGTGCCAGCAGCGTAGGGGGTTTCGGTCAGCCCCAGCATTTT	CASSVGGFGQPQHF
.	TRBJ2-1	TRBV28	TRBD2	TGTGCCAGCAGTATAACTAGCGGGAGGGGAAACTACAATGAGCAGTTCTTC	CASSITSGRGNYNEQFF
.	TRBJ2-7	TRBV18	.	TGTGCCAGCTCACCACTCCTCGAGCAGTACTTC	CASSPLLEQYF
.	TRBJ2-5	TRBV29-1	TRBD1	TGCAGCGTCGCTGACAGGGGGATTACTGAGACCCAGTACTTC	CSVADRGITETQYF
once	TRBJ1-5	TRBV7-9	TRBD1	TGTGCCAGCAGCCGCGGGACAGGGGGCCTCGGCAATCAGCCCCAGCATTTT	CASSRGTGGLGNQPQHF
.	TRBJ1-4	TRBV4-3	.	TGCGCCAGCAGCCAAGATCTGGACAGACCTAATGAAAAACTGTTTTTT	CASSQDLDRPNEKLFF
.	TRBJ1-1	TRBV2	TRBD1	TGTGCCAGCAGTGAAGAAGGGACAGACACTGAAGCTTTCTTT	CASSEEGTDTEAFF
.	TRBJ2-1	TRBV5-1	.	TGCGCCAGCAGCCTACAGGGTTCCTACAATGAGCAGTTCTTC	CASSLQGSYNEQFF
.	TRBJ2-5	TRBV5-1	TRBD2	TGCGCCAGCAGCTTGTTCGGACTAGCGGACTACCAAGAGACCCAGTACTTC	CASSLFGLADYQETQYF
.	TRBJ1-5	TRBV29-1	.	TGCAGCGTTGCGCGTGGAAGTAGCAATCAGCCCCAGCATTTT	CSVARGSSNQPQHF
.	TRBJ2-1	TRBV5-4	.	TGTGCCAGCCGTCCCGTAGCGAACTCCTACAATGAGCAGTTCTTC	CASRPVANSYNEQFF
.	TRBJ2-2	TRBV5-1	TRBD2	TGCGCCAGCAGCCCAGTAGCGGGCGCAAACACCGGGGAGCTGTTTTTT	CASSPVAGANTGELFF